This T cell receptor beta chain was sequenced during a study of blood T cell repertoires in COVID-19. Study context: Samples taken during acute and convalescent COVID-19 were collected in the United States, Italy and Spain. PBMCs, B-cell-depleted T cells, or T cells were the source of the cDNA or gDNA that made up the material.

Authors' data handling: Nucleated cell counts were estimated from reference gene primer amplification. Data came from immunoSEQ multiplex PCR; TCRdb stores just in-frame clones and leaves some out. V, J and clone size are those of that table, while D and trimming were read from the DNA. The sample records about 19,000 clones, almost 90% being singletons. V lost 0 bases, J lost 2 bases, and 8 bases lay in between. The CDR3 is 16 amino acids. Germline V gene data show CDR1 as LNHNV and CDR2 as YYDKDF (reference sequence). The sequencing sample was made of peripheral blood. This clonotype originated in a human donor in a cohort sampled during active COVID-19. This sequence joins TRBV15 and TRBJ2-6, with D tentatively TRBD2 (6 bases). CDR3 DNA sequence: TGTGCCACCAGCAGAGATTGGGGGGCTGGGGCCAACGTCCTGACTTTC. Its translation: CATSRDWGAGANVLTF.